This TCR beta chain was identified in a study of T cells in Graves' hyperthyroidism and ophthalmopathy. Researchers defined stable Graves' hyperthyroidism as no ophthalmopathy progression within 18 months. Study observations and caveats: Ophthalmopathy was distinguished from stable hyperthyroidism by 13 V-J signatures. Expanded thyroid clonotypes (above 0.001) were mostly also found in blood.

Notes on this clonotype: Antigen unknown.

This CDR3 contains 15 residues. V gave up 5 bases and J gave up 5 bases; unmatched junction bases: 6. The germline gives CDR1 LNHDA, CDR2 SQIVND (reference sequence). Amplification targeted TCR beta CDR3 regions from RNA transcripts. Initially, a first-round RT-PCR of the TCR CDR3 employed the HTBI primer set. TCRdb used MiXCR to reprocess the multiplex PCR reads, holding one entry per CDR3 protein. The repertoire holds a few hundred thousand distinct CDR3 sequences, with about 15% as singletons. The chain employs TRBV19 and TRBJ2-3; 11 positions match TRBD1. The sample consisted of blood. This receptor was obtained from a woman in her thirties with Graves' hyperthyroidism. CDR3: CASSGRTGGLDTQYF. CDR3 nucleotides: TGTGCCAGTAGTGGGAGGACAGGGGGCTTAGATACGCAGTATTTT.